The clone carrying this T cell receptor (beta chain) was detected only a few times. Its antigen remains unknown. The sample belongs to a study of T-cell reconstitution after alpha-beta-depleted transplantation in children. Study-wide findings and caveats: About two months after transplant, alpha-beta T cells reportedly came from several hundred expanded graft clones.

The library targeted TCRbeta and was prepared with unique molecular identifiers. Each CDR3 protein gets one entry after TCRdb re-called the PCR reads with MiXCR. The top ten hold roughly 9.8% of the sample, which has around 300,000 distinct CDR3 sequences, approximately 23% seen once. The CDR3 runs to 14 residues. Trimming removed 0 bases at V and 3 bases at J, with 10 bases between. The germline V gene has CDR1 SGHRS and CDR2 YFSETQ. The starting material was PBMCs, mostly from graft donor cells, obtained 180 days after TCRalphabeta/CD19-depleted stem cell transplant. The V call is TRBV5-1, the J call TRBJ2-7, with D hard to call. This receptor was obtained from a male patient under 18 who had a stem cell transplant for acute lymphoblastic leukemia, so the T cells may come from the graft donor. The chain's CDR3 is CASSLESGHYEQYF. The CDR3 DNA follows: TGCGCCAGCAGCTTGGAGTCAGGTCACTACGAGCAGTACTTC.